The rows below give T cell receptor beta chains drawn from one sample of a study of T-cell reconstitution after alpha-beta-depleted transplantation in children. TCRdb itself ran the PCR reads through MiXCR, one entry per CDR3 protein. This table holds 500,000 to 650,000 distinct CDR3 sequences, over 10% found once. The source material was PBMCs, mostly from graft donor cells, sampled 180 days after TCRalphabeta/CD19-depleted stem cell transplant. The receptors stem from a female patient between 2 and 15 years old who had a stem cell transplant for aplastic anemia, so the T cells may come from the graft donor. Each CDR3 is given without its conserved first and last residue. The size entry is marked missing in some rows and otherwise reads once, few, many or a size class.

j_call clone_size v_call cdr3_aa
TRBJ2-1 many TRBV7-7 ASSYGSSNEQF
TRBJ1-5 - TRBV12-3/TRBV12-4 ASSKDTGNSNQPQH
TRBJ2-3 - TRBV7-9 ASSGNRGSTDTQY
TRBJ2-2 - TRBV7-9 ASRTSKPGELF
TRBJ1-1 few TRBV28 ASIRGADTEAF
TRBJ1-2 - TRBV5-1 ASSLSLGVGYT
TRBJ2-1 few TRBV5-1 ASSLVASGANEQF
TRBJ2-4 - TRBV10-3 AISRGPENIQY
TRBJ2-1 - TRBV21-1 ASSKLVPSPGITYNEQF
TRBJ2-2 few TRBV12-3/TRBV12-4 ASSPTGSYTGELF
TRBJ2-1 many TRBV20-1 SASGRASYNEQF
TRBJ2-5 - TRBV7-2 ASSFSGRLETQY
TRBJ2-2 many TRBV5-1 ASSLAWRARTGELF
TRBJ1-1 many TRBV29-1 SVRGQGKPEAF
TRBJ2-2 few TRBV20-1 SAMDRSEAGELF
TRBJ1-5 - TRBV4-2 ASSPRGLDSNQPQH
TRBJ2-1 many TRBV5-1 ASSHGQRRYNEQF
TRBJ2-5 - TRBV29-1 SGFGLGERLETQY
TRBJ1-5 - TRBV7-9 ASSLETGGQPQH
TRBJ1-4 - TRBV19 ASSIARTATNEKLF
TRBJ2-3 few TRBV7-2 ASSLALLAGSTDTQY
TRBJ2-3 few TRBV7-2 ASSLDRRELSDTQY